Shown below are 21 T cell receptor beta chains from a single sample sequenced in a study of cytomegalovirus exposure and HLA in healthy donors listed by TCRdb under 2017. To prepare the library, the immunoSEQ multiplex PCR assay was applied. For the multiplex PCR, a mixture combining 60 forward primers for TCR Vbeta segments and 13 reverse primers for TCR Jbeta segments was used. TCRdb carries this immuneACCESS record with in-frame sequences only. Its versions omit some clonotypes, under half of them owing to an unresolved V gene in the studies checked, with the rest unexplained. This sample has around 190,000 clones in its table, and 65% to 75% of those were observed once. Clones ranked in the top ten supply about 5% of the sample. The sequenced material came from PBMCs. These receptors came from a man aged 25-40 years in good health and CMV-seropositive.

The table lists this clone with a count of one. The chain recombines TRBV2 with TRBJ1-5; D might be TRBD1 (5 bases). V lost 4 bases, J lost 11 bases, and 12 bases lay in between. There are 12 residues in the CDR3. The germline V gene has CDR1 SNHLY and CDR2 FYNNEI. The CDR3 reads CASSVQGRAQHF. The CDR3 nucleotides read TGTGCCAGCAGTGTCCAGGGCCGCGCCCAGCATTTT.

The chain uses TRBV7-9 and TRBJ1-2; 8 nucleotides agree with TRBD1. The CDR3 totals 14 residues. The germline V gene has CDR1 SEHNR and CDR2 FQNEAQ (reference sequence). Trimming at V came to 11 bases and at J to 3 bases, leaving 11 bases not matched to a gene. CDR3 residues: CAYAGSGGYYGYTF. For the CDR3, the DNA is TGTGCCTACGCAGGGTCAGGGGGCTACTATGGCTACACCTTC. Supplemented by reference TRBV7-9 and TRBJ1-2, the full variable domain reads DTGVSQNPRHKITKRGQNVTFRCDPISEHNRLYWYRQTLGQGPEFLTYFQNEAQLEKSRLLSDRFSAERPKGSFSTLEIQRTEQGDSAMYLCAYAGSGGYYGYTFGSGTRLTVV.

V is TRBV4-2 and J is TRBJ2-1, with 10 bases lining up with TRBD1. CDR1 is LGHNA and CDR2 is YNFKEQ in the germline V gene. After removal of 4 bases from V and 7 bases from J, the junction contained 4 bases not matched to a gene. This CDR3 spans 14 amino acids. CDR3 amino acids: CASSPRDRGNEQFF. The CDR3 region has the DNA TGTGCCAGCAGCCCGCGGGACAGGGGTAATGAGCAGTTCTTC.

V usage is TRBV30 and J usage is TRBJ2-1; 14 bases are shared with TRBD2. The CDR3 runs 14 residues. V was pared by 7 bases and J by 14 bases, with 13 bases of the junction left unmatched. From germline, CDR1 is GTSNPN and CDR2 SVGIG (reference sequence). As DNA, the CDR3 is TGTGCCTTCTCTCCGGGACTAGCGGGGGTCAGCGAGTTCTTC. Translation gives CAFSPGLAGVSEFF.

The rearrangement joins TRBV28 to TRBJ1-2; no definite D call. This CDR3 has 14 amino acids. The germline V and J ends were trimmed by 3 bases and 0 bases, with 8 bases remaining between them. CDR1 and CDR2 from the germline V gene are MDHEN and SYDVKM. The CDR3 DNA is TGTGCCAGCAGTTTTGGCAGTACTAACTATGGCTACACCTTC. Translated: CASSFGSTNYGYTF.

The chain is built from TRBV9 and TRBJ2-1; weak D call: TRBD1 (5 bases). The length of the CDR3 is 15 residues. Per the germline V gene, CDR1 is SGDLS and CDR2 is YYNGEE. V dropped 0 bases and J dropped 4 bases, with 11 bases sitting between them. CDR3 nucleotides: TGTGCCAGCAGCGTAGCCCCAGACAGTTACAATGAGCAGTTCTTC. Its protein is CASSVAPDSYNEQFF. Full variable domain (outside the CDR3, taken from reference TRBV9 and TRBJ2-1): DSGVTQTPKHLITATGQRVTLRCSPRSGDLSVYWYQQSLDQGLQFLIQYYNGEERAKGNILERFSAQQFPDLHSELNLSSLELGDSALYFCASSVAPDSYNEQFFGPGTRLTVL.

The chain has TRBV7-9 and TRBJ1-4, with 10 bases fitting TRBD1. With 5 bases clipped from V and 6 bases from J, the junction kept 3 bases outside the gene matches. Germline V lookup: CDR1 SEHNR, CDR2 FQNEAQ (reference sequence). The CDR3 has 14 amino acids. CDR3 protein: CASSDGTGDEKLFF. CDR3 sequence (DNA): TGTGCCAGCAGCGACGGGACAGGGGATGAAAAACTGTTTTTT.

V is TRBV2 and J is TRBJ2-7; D is perhaps TRBD1 (6 bases). This CDR3 is 12 amino acids long. Germline-derived CDR1 and CDR2 are SNHLY and FYNNEI. The ends were cut back, 7 bases at V and 3 bases at J, with 10 bases in the middle. The CDR3 coding sequence is TGTGCCAGCAAAACAGGGAGCTACGAGCAGTACTTC. The encoded protein is CASKTGSYEQYF.

This clone was seen more than once but under ten times. This chain connects TRBV29-1 to TRBJ1-2; D gene unclear. V was shortened by 6 bases and J by 2 bases, with 10 bases between the two germline ends. CDR3 length: 12 residues. Germline loops: CDR1 SQVTM, CDR2 ANQGSEA. CDR3 bases: TGCAGCGTGTCGGGTCAAAACTATGGCTACACCTTC. It translates to CSVSGQNYGYTF.

This chain links TRBV28 with TRBJ2-7, with D perhaps matching TRBD2 (6 bases). This CDR3 comprises 13 residues. V was cut by 7 bases and J by 0 bases, with 10 bases left in between. The V gene's germline CDR1 is MDHEN and CDR2 SYDVKM. The CDR3 nucleotides read TGTGCCAGCACCCGGGGGAACTCCTACGAGCAGTACTTC. This sequence encodes CASTRGNSYEQYF.

The chain recombines TRBV7-2 with TRBJ1-2; D not certain. Trimming took off 3 bases at V and 5 bases at J, with 13 bases between the two ends. Germline lookup yields CDR1 SGHTA and CDR2 FQGNSA. The CDR3 is 14 amino acids. This CDR3 reads CASSFDTAGYGYTF. CDR3 sequence (DNA): TGTGCCAGCAGCTTTGACACGGCTGGATATGGCTACACCTTC.

The chain joins TRBV5-5 to TRBJ1-1; D is perhaps TRBD1 (5 bases). The CDR3 loop spans 13 amino acids. V lost 3 bases to trimming and J lost 4 bases, with 10 bases between them. Germline V gene sequence: CDR1 SGHKS, CDR2 YYEKEE (reference sequence). CDR3 coding DNA: TGTGCCAGCAGCTCGCAGGGATCCACTGAAGCTTTCTTT. As protein: CASSSQGSTEAFF.

The chain employs TRBV12-5 and TRBJ2-7; 9 bases align to TRBD2. The CDR3 contains 13 residues. The V gene's germline CDR1 is LGHNT and CDR2 FRNRAP. V trimming: 6 bases; J trimming: 2 bases; junction bases outside the gene matches: 2. This CDR3 is CASGLAGTYEQYF. DNA of the CDR3: TGTGCTAGTGGCCTAGCGGGGACCTACGAGCAGTACTTC.

Notes on this clone: This sample also contains other DNA sequences that code for the same CDR3. The chain has TRBV11-2 and TRBJ1-5; 7 bases map to TRBD1. CDR3 length: 14 residues. CDR1 and CDR2 from the germline V gene are SGHAT and FQNNGV. Trimming at V came to 3 bases and at J to 2 bases, leaving 1 base not matched to a gene. CDR3 protein: CASSFGQGNQPQHF. The CDR3 DNA sequence: TGTGCCAGCAGCTTTGGACAGGGCAATCAGCCCCAGCATTTT.

The chain uses TRBV30 and TRBJ2-2, with D possibly matching TRBD2 (7 bases). From germline, CDR1 is GTSNPN and CDR2 SVGIG (reference sequence). V was clipped by 3 bases and J by 6 bases, with 11 bases between them. The CDR3 is 13 residues long. The CDR3 DNA reads as TGTGCCTGGAGCGGCGGGGGCCCCGGGGAGCTGTTTTTT. It translates to CAWSGGGPGELFF.

The chain recombines TRBV5-1 with TRBJ2-6; D possibly corresponds to TRBD2 (5 bases). V was pared by 0 bases and J by 1 base, with 8 bases between. The CDR3 loop spans 16 amino acids. The germline V gene encodes CDR1 SGHRS and CDR2 YFSETQ. Written as DNA, the CDR3 is TGCGCCAGCAGCTTGGCCTCGGGGTCTGGGGCCAACGTCCTGACTTTC. Residues: CASSLASGSGANVLTF.

This chain links TRBV5-1 with TRBJ1-4; D not certain. The V gene lost 1 base and the J gene lost 5 bases, with 18 bases spanning the gap. Looked up from germline, CDR1 is SGHRS and CDR2 is YFSETQ. The CDR3 runs 17 residues. This CDR3 is CASSLSMSAFSNEKLFF. CDR3 bases: TGCGCCAGCAGCTTGTCGATGAGTGCTTTTTCGAATGAAAAACTGTTTTTT.

The CDR3 DNA reads as TGTGCCACCAGCAGAGATGGGGGGACCTACGAGCAGTACTTC. Translating it yields CATSRDGGTYEQYF. V and J are TRBV15 and TRBJ2-7; TRBD2 is a possible D gene (6 bases). Germline values: CDR1 LNHNV, CDR2 YYDKDF (reference sequence). Between the trimmed V and J ends, which lost 0 bases and 2 bases, there was a span of 8 bases. CDR3 size: 14 residues.

V and J are TRBV7-2 and TRBJ1-6, with D unclear. The V gene lost 5 bases and the J gene lost 7 bases, with 15 bases spanning the gap. The CDR3 contains 15 residues. Germline values: CDR1 SGHTA, CDR2 FQGNSA. CDR3 DNA sequence: TGTGCCAGCAGCCCACTCCAGCGGGGAAATTCACCCCTCCACTTT. Protein product: CASSPLQRGNSPLHF.

Only a few counts were recorded for this clone. The chain recombines TRBV7-9 with TRBJ2-5, with 9 bases fitting TRBD1. The CDR3 consists of 13 residues. Germline values: CDR1 SEHNR, CDR2 FQNEAQ (reference sequence). With 5 bases clipped from V and 4 bases from J, the junction kept 2 bases outside the gene matches. DNA for the CDR3: TGTGCCAGCAGCCCGACAGGGGGAGAGACCCAGTACTTC. This sequence encodes CASSPTGGETQYF.

This clone was seen a few times. The identical CDR3 is also encoded by other nucleotide sequences in the sample. The genes are TRBV2 and TRBJ2-1; 7 bases line up with TRBD1. This CDR3 has 15 residues. Germline CDR1 is SNHLY and CDR2 is FYNNEI. J lost 3 bases, V lost 4 bases, and 6 bases had no gene match. The CDR3 nucleotides read TGTGCCAGCAGTGGTGACAGGGTGGGCTACAATGAGCAGTTCTTC. It encodes CASSGDRVGYNEQFF.